Listed below are T cell receptor beta chains from one sample, sequenced in a study of cytomegalovirus exposure and HLA in healthy donors. The protocol was immunoSEQ multiplex PCR, while the TCRdb copy is restricted to in-frame clones and leaves out a portion. The table records 150,000 to 200,000 clones, around 81% of them present only once. The sequenced material came from PBMCs. These receptors were taken from a woman in her 30s in good health and CMV-seropositive. The CDR3 runs from the conserved cysteine through the conserved F or W. The D gene is left open where the match is weak. A clone size is listed for some rows: how often the clone was seen (once, few, many), or a class if it is expanded.

TRBJ1-5 | - | 15 | TRBV19 | - | CASTEGGVLYQPQHF | TGTGCCAGTACCGAAGGGGGGGTTCTTTATCAGCCCCAGCATTTT
TRBJ2-1 | - | 15 | TRBV11-3 | TRBD1 | CASSPGQGAINEQFF | TGTGCCAGCAGCCCAGGACAGGGGGCTATTAATGAGCAGTTCTTC
TRBJ1-1 | few | 13 | TRBV7-9 | TRBD1 | CASSRQGDTEAFF | TGTGCCAGCAGCCGTCAGGGGGACACTGAAGCTTTCTTT
TRBJ1-2 | - | 16 | TRBV7-9 | TRBD1 | CASSPEGQGNDYGYTF | TGTGCCAGCAGCCCAGAAGGACAGGGGAACGACTATGGCTACACCTTC
TRBJ1-1 | few | 14 | TRBV13 | - | CASSFALGTTEAFF | TGTGCCAGCAGCTTCGCCCTAGGAACCACTGAAGCTTTCTTT
TRBJ2-4 | - | 17 | TRBV5-8 | - | CASSTATDDLVKNIQYF | TGTGCCAGCAGCACTGCCACAGATGACCTTGTCAAAAACATTCAGTACTTC
TRBJ2-3 | - | 14 | TRBV7-8 | - | CASSTPRGGDTQYF | TGTGCCAGCAGCACCCCCCGGGGTGGGGATACGCAGTATTTT
TRBJ2-5 | - | 13 | TRBV7-2 | - | CASSRGVAETQYF | TGTGCCAGCAGCCGCGGGGTAGCCGAGACCCAGTACTTC
TRBJ2-1 | - | 14 | TRBV10-3 | TRBD2 | CAISVVDLAGEQFF | TGTGCCATCAGTGTAGTGGACTTAGCGGGGGAGCAGTTCTTC
TRBJ2-5 | once | 12 | TRBV30 | TRBD2 | CAWSVVSGGGHF | TGTGCCTGGAGTGTCGTCTCTGGCGGGGGACACTTC
TRBJ1-1 | - | 14 | TRBV11-3 | - | CASSLYGDNTEAFF | TGTGCCAGCAGCTTATACGGAGACAACACTGAAGCTTTCTTT
TRBJ1-2 | - | 14 | TRBV4-1 | - | CASSQDRGGYGYTF | TGCGCCAGCAGCCAAGACCGGGGGGGATATGGCTACACCTTC
TRBJ2-2 | - | 12 | TRBV15 | - | CATSIYTGELFF | TGTGCCACCAGCATATATACCGGGGAGCTGTTTTTT
TRBJ2-1 | once | 13 | TRBV7-2 | - | CASSPASYNEQFF | TGTGCCAGCAGCCCCGCTAGCTACAATGAGCAGTTCTTC
TRBJ1-3 | many | 14 | TRBV19 | - | CASSRGGSGNTIYF | TGTGCCAGTAGCAGGGGTGGCTCTGGAAACACCATATATTTT
TRBJ2-2 | - | 12 | TRBV5-4 | - | CASSPDTGELFF | TGTGCCAGCAGCCCCGACACCGGGGAGCTGTTTTTT
TRBJ2-7 | - | 14 | TRBV6-5 | TRBD2 | CASRTSGGTYEQYF | TGTGCCAGCAGGACTAGCGGGGGTACCTACGAGCAGTACTTC
TRBJ1-1 | once | 14 | TRBV6-5 | - | CASSQGGFQNEAFF | TGTGCCAGCAGCCAAGGGGGTTTCCAGAATGAAGCTTTCTTT
TRBJ2-5 | - | 13 | TRBV29-1 | - | CSVERQIQETQYF | TGCAGCGTTGAGAGACAGATCCAAGAGACCCAGTACTTC
TRBJ1-1 | once | 14 | TRBV29-1 | TRBD1 | CSVDNRGRGTEAFF | TGCAGCGTTGATAACAGGGGGCGAGGCACTGAAGCTTTCTTT
TRBJ2-2 | - | 16 | TRBV18 | - | CASSPLPRGYTGELFF | TGTGCCAGCTCACCACTCCCCCGGGGATACACCGGGGAGCTGTTTTTT
TRBJ2-7 | - | 14 | TRBV5-4 | TRBD1 | CASSRGTAPYEQYF | TGTGCCAGCAGCCGAGGGACAGCACCCTACGAGCAGTACTTC
TRBJ1-1 | - | 13 | TRBV10-3 | TRBD1 | CAMRDRGNTEAFF | TGTGCCATGCGGGACAGGGGGAACACTGAAGCTTTCTTT
TRBJ1-1 | - | 14 | TRBV7-9 | - | CASSLGGSSTEAFF | TGTGCCAGCAGCTTGGGGGGAAGTTCCACTGAAGCTTTCTTT
TRBJ1-5 | - | 14 | TRBV18 | - | CASSDQAGNQPQHF | TGTGCCAGCTCTGATCAAGCTGGCAATCAGCCCCAGCATTTT
TRBJ1-1 | few | 14 | TRBV10-3 | - | CAIKSGTWGTEAFF | TGTGCCATCAAATCCGGGACATGGGGCACTGAAGCTTTCTTT
TRBJ1-3 | - | 16 | TRBV15 | TRBD1 | CATSRDLRDRGNTIYF | TGTGCCACCAGCAGAGATTTGAGGGACAGAGGAAACACCATATATTTT
TRBJ2-3 | - | 15 | TRBV7-9 | TRBD2 | CASSPRTSGMRTQYF | TGTGCCAGCAGCCCCCGGACTAGCGGGATGCGTACGCAGTATTTT
TRBJ2-3 | - | 14 | TRBV19 | TRBD2 | CASRRLAGADTQYF | TGTGCCAGTAGAAGACTAGCGGGAGCGGATACGCAGTATTTT
TRBJ1-4 | - | 15 | TRBV6-5 | TRBD1 | CASSLPGQGQQKLFF | TGTGCCAGCAGTCTCCCGGGACAGGGCCAGCAAAAACTGTTTTTT